This T cell receptor beta chain was captured by sequencing in a study of technical replicates of blood from several donors. Produced via immunoSEQ multiplex PCR; TCRdb's table is partial and in-frame only. The table has some 74,000 clones, around 97% seen once. This clone has just one count. V was shortened by 1 base and J by 3 bases, with 10 bases between the two germline ends. Looked up from germline, CDR1 is SGHAT and CDR2 is FQNNGV. The CDR3 has 15 residues. Sequencing was done on a sample of T cells isolated from PBMCs. The sequence derives from a human donor in good health. The rearrangement joins TRBV11-2 to TRBJ1-5, with D possibly matching TRBD1 (5 bases). The CDR3 sequence is CASSLGAGNNQPQHF. CDR3 nucleotides: TGTGCCAGCAGCTTAGGTGCAGGGAACAATCAGCCCCAGCATTTT.